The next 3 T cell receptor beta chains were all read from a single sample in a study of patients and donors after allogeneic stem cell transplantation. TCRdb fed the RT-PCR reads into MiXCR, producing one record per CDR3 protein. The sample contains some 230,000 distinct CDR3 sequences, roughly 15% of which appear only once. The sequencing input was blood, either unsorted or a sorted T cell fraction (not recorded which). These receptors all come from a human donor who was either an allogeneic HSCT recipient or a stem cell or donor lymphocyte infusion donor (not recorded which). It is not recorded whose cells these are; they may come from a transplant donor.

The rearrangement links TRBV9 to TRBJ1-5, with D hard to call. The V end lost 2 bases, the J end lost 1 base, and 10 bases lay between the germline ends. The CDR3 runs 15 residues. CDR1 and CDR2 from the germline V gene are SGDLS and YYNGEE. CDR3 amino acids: CASSVSAVSNQPQHF. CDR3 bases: TGTGCCAGCAGCGTTAGTGCAGTAAGCAATCAGCCCCAGCATTTT.

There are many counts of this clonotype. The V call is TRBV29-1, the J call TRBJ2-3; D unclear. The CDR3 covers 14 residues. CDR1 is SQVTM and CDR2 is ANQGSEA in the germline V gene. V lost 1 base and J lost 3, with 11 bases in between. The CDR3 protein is CSVEGPLGTDTQYF. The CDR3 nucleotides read TGCAGCGTTGAAGGTCCGTTGGGGACAGATACGCAGTATTTT.

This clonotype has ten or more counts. CDR3 nucleotide sequence: TGCGCCAGCAGCCAAGATTGGGGGGCCTTTGGAAACACCATATATTTT. Encoded protein: CASSQDWGAFGNTIYF. The rearrangement links TRBV4-1 to TRBJ1-3; possibly TRBD1 for D (6 bases). Per the germline V gene, CDR1 is MGHRA and CDR2 is YSYEKL. CDR3 length: 16 amino acids. V shed 0 bases and J shed 3 bases, with 12 bases lying between them.